This T cell receptor beta chain emerged from a study of T cell responses to AZD1222 COVID-19 vaccine. Study-level results: Repertoire samples came only from after the peak T cell response. Donors skewed white British and female; clonal diversity was possibly underestimated.

In regard to this clone: The antigen is not known.

Measured with immunoSEQ multiplex PCR; TCRdb has only the in-frame clones, and not every one. In the table there are about 120,000 clones, roughly nine tenths of which are singletons. Germline V gene lookup returns CDR1 MNHEY and CDR2 SVGAGI. The CDR3 is 12 residues long. Deletions cut 7 bases from V and 10 bases from J, with 16 bases between. The sample here was peripheral blood, taken on day 0 of AZD1222 vaccination. The sequence was obtained from an adult in good health. The chain employs TRBV6-5 and TRBJ1-1; a weak D match, TRBD1 (6 bases). CDR3 loop: CASISGGRRAFF. The CDR3 nucleotides are TGTGCCAGCATTAGCGGGGGGCGTAGAGCTTTCTTT.